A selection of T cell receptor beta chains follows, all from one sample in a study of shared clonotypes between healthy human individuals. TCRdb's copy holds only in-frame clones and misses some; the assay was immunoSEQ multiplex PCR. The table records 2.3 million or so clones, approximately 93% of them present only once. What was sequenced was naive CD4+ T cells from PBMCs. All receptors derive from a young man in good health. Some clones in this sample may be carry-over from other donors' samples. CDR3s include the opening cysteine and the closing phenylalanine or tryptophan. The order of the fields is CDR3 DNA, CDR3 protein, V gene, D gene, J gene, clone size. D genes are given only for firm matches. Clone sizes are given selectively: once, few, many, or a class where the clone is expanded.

TGCGCCAGCAGCGTACAGCGGGCAGGGGACAATGAGCAGTTCTTC	CASSVQRAGDNEQFF	TRBV5-1	NA	TRBJ2-1	NA
TGTGCCAGCAGCCAAGATCCTAGCGGGGTGAGGGAGCAGTACTTC	CASSQDPSGVREQYF	TRBV4-2	TRBD2	TRBJ2-7	NA
TGTGCCAGCAGTGCAGCGGACCGGCCCCACGAGCAGTACTTC	CASSAADRPHEQYF	TRBV25-1	NA	TRBJ2-7	NA
TGTGCCAGCAGCCCAGGGGGCGCGAATTTATACACCATATATTTT	CASSPGGANLYTIYF	TRBV25-1	TRBD1	TRBJ1-3	NA
TGTGCCAGCGAGATGGGGACAGGGGGACGTTACGGCGGCTACACCTTC	CASEMGTGGRYGGYTF	TRBV28	TRBD1	TRBJ1-2	NA
TGTGCCAGCAGTTTCCGGGGCAGGGGTGCCACTGAAGCTTTCTTT	CASSFRGRGATEAFF	TRBV28	NA	TRBJ1-1	NA
TGTGCCAGCAGCCCTACTCCTTGGTCTGCGGGAGTAGGGGAGACCCAGTACTTC	CASSPTPWSAGVGETQYF	TRBV11-2	TRBD2	TRBJ2-5	NA
TGTGCCAGCAGCGTCATAGCGGAATCCTACGAGCAGTACTTC	CASSVIAESYEQYF	TRBV5-4	NA	TRBJ2-7	NA
TGTGCCAGCAGCCTCCCCGCGGGAGGATTCTACGAGCAGTACTTC	CASSLPAGGFYEQYF	TRBV7-9	TRBD2	TRBJ2-7	once
TGCGCCAGCAGCCTAGGGACAATAGCCAAAAACATTCAGTACTTC	CASSLGTIAKNIQYF	TRBV5-1	NA	TRBJ2-4	NA
TGTGCCAGCAGTTCGGGACAGAAGCCCTACACCTTC	CASSSGQKPYTF	TRBV28	TRBD1	TRBJ1-2	NA
TGTGCCAGCAGTTCCCGGGACAGGGGACCCTACGAGCAGTACTTC	CASSSRDRGPYEQYF	TRBV2	TRBD1	TRBJ2-7	NA
TGTGCCAGCAGCCGTACAGGGTACACAGATACGCAGTATTTT	CASSRTGYTDTQYF	TRBV7-2	NA	TRBJ2-3	NA
TGCAGCGTTGAGACAGGGGGCTACGGCTACACCTTC	CSVETGGYGYTF	TRBV29-1	TRBD1	TRBJ1-2	NA
TGTGCCATCTCGATAGGACAGGGTAGCACAGATACGCAGTATTTT	CAISIGQGSTDTQYF	TRBV15	TRBD1	TRBJ2-3	NA
TGTGCCTGGAGTGGGGGACAGGCTAACTATGGCTACACCTTC	CAWSGGQANYGYTF	TRBV30	TRBD1	TRBJ1-2	NA
TGTGCCAGCAGTACCCCAGATGGGGGGACACACACTGAAGCTTTCTTT	CASSTPDGGTHTEAFF	TRBV25-1	NA	TRBJ1-1	NA
TGCGCCAGCAGCTGGGGCGGTGGGGCGGAAACCTACGAGCAGTACTTC	CASSWGGGAETYEQYF	TRBV5-1	NA	TRBJ2-7	once